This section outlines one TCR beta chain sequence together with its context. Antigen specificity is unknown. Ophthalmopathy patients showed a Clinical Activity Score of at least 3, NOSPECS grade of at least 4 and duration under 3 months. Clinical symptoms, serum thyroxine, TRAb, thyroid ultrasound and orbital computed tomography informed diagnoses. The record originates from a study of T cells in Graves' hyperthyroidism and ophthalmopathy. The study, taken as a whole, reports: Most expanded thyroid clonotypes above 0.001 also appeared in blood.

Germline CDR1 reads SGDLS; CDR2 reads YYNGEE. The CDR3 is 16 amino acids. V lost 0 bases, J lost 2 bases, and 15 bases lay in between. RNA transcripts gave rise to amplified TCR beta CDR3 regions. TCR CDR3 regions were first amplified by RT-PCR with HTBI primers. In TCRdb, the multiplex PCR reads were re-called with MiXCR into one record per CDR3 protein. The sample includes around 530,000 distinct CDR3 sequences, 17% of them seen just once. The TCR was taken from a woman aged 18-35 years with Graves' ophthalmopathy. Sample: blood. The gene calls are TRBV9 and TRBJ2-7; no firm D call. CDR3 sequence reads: CASSVEPGPGAYEQYF. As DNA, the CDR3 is TGTGCCAGCAGCGTAGAACCAGGCCCAGGAGCCTACGAGCAGTACTTC.